This T cell receptor (beta chain) was recorded in a study of cytomegalovirus exposure and HLA in healthy donors. Broader study findings: About 87% or about 30% of the time was how often most TCR beta V segments were productive, according to an earlier analysis.

Researchers ran the PCR with 60 Vbeta and 13 Jbeta primers. TCRdb's copy holds only in-frame clones and misses some; the assay was immunoSEQ multiplex PCR. The data contain about 55,000 clones, 55% to 85% of them singletons. CDR3 length: 16 amino acids. Germline trimming cut 5 bases from V and 3 bases from J; bases unmatched to any gene: 10. Germline CDR1 SGHNT, CDR2 YYREEE (reference sequence). This clone occurred a few times. The antigen is undetermined. Material: PBMCs. This clonotype was obtained from a man between 40 and 49 years old in good health and CMV-seropositive. V and J are TRBV5-4 and TRBJ1-4, with TRBD1 identical over 7 bases. The CDR3 here is CASRSDSGQSNEKLFF. In DNA form, the CDR3 reads TGTGCCAGCAGGTCGGACTCGGGACAGTCTAATGAAAAACTGTTTTTT.